This T cell receptor (beta chain) was captured by sequencing in a study of Graves' ophthalmopathy and Graves' hyperthyroidism (dated by TCRdb to the late 2010s). About the full investigation: Peripheral blood was collected at initial diagnosis, before any treatment. In over five hyperthyroidism patients, T-cell repertoires of thyroid tissue and blood were compared. An independent validation cohort was composed of fewer than 20 hyperthyroidism patients and around 16 patients who later progressed from hyperthyroidism to ophthalmopathy. The study used signatures of the TCR beta repertoire to tell Graves' ophthalmopathy apart from Graves' hyperthyroidism and to predict which patients would progress to ophthalmopathy. The 100 discovery patients were divided at random into training and test sets in a 7:3 ratio. Following sampling, methimazole starting at 30 mg daily was administered to hyperthyroidism patients, and high-dose intravenous methylprednisolone was administered to ophthalmopathy patients. In total, 135 blood samples were TCR-sequenced: approximately 40 ophthalmopathy, some 75 hyperthyroidism and roughly 17 hyperthyroidism-to-ophthalmopathy patients. To explore V-J signatures that separate ophthalmopathy from hyperthyroidism, a discovery set of about a hundred patients was enrolled, consisting of roughly 45 with ophthalmopathy and about 60 with stable hyperthyroidism.

In this sample, this clonotype turned up many times. What this receptor recognizes is not known. No quality values exist for individual bases; no much larger clone is one base distant. General conclusions and limits of the study: Ophthalmopathy was separated from stable hyperthyroidism by the 13-signature model with around 89% sensitivity and 81% to 83% specificity in cross-validation and with 80%/75% in the test set. Among expanded thyroid clonotypes with frequency above 0.001, most also showed up in blood, which suggests that blood repertoires may reflect the thyroid immune response. No statistical method was used to predetermine the sample size, and group allocation was not hidden from the investigators. In validation, the model predicted ophthalmopathy progression with about 71% sensitivity and approximately 78% specificity; some 13 predicted patients were CT-confirmed with GO in a median of about 6.2 months.

After removal of 5 bases from V and 0 bases from J, the junction retains 6 bases not matched to a gene. From its cysteine to its phenylalanine, the CDR3 spans 16 amino acids. Only the CDR3 part of the read is kept: 48 bases, read in frame from the first base. CDR1 and CDR2 were assigned from the germline V gene (reference sequence) as SEHNR and FQNEAQ. Ophthalmopathy patients were characterized by moderately to severely active disease, a Clinical Activity Score of at least 3, a NOSPECS grade of at least 4, and a disease duration under 3 months. Patients with other autoimmune diseases, uncontrolled infections, pregnancy or lactation were excluded from the study. Clinical symptoms, serum thyroxine, TRAb, thyroid ultrasound and orbital computed tomography formed the basis of the diagnosis. Ficoll-Paque density gradient centrifugation was used to isolate PBMCs from about 10 ml of fresh peripheral blood. Trizol reagent was used to extract the total RNA, and its quality was then checked on an Agilent 2100 Bioanalyzer.

For repertoire sequencing, TCR beta CDR3 regions were amplified from RNA transcripts. The first round of RT-PCR was done with HTBI primers and the Qiagen OneStep RT-PCR kit, and was followed by a second round of multiplex PCR, then size selection and purification. Libraries were sequenced on an Illumina HiSeq2000 using paired-end 100 bp reads. The authors' pipeline ran thus. Reads were processed with SOAPnuke, discarding reads with adapters, uncalled bases, mean Phred below 15, or no exact constant-primer or identifier match. High-quality paired reads were merged with COPE v1.2.5. Each unique nucleotide sequence was treated as a clonotype, and MiTCR v1.1 was used to align the clonotypes to the IMGT TRB V, D and J references. The analysis was limited to V-J combinations with a frequency above 0.0001, which together covered 99.2% of repertoires. For each V-J combination, a TCR clonal expansion and chaos score was defined as the ratio of F50 clonal expansion to chaos observed in the TCRdist matrix. Features were reduced by Welch's t-statistics and random forest to 10 to 15 V-J combinations, which fed a naive Bayes classifier. The Morisita-Horn index was used to measure how similar the thyroid and blood repertoires were. TCRdb trimmed public reads at Q25 via fastp, called clones via MiXCR and kept in-frame beta chains. Each entry merges the rows of one CDR3 protein and shows their most common DNA and genes. What appears here as the V and J calls and clone size reflects TCRdb's work, not the paper's. A total of roughly 160,000 distinct CDR3 sequences appear in this sample, about 40% of them only once. The ten largest clones represent roughly 6% of the sample.

The sequence was collected from a middle-aged woman with Graves' ophthalmopathy. Donor details come from another sample of the same person, matched by shared clones. The sequenced sample was peripheral blood. In this chain, TRBV7-9 is recombined with TRBJ2-5; a stretch of 10 junction bases matches TRBD2. The DNA is TGTGCCAGCAGCCTAGGCCTAGCGGGGGACCAAGAGACCCAGTACTTC. The translation is CASSLGLAGDQETQYF.